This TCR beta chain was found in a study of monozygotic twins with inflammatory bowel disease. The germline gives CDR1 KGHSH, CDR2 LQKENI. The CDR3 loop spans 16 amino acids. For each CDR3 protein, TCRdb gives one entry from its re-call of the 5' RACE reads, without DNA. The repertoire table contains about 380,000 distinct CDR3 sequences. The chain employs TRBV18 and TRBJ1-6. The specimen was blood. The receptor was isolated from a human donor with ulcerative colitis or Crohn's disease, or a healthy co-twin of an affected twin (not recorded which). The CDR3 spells CASSPGRAEYNSPLHF. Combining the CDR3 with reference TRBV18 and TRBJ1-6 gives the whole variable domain NAGVMQNPRHLVRRRGQEARLRCSPMKGHSHVYWYRQLPEEGLKFMVYLQKENIIDESGMPKERFSAEFPKEGPSILRIQQVVRGDSAAYFCASSPGRAEYNSPLHFGNGTRLTVT.